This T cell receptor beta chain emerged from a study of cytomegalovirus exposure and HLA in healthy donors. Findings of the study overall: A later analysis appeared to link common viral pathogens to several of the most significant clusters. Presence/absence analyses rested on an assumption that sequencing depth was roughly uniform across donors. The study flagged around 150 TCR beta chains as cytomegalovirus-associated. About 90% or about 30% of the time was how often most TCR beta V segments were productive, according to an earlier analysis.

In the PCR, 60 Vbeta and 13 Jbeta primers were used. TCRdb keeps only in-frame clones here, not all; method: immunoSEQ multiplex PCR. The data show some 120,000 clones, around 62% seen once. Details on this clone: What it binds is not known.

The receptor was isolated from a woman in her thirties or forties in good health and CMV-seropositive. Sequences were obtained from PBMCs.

The chain's CDR3 is CASSPVSPGEMTDTQYF. CDR3 bases: TGTGCCAGCAGCCCCGTCTCCCCAGGGGAAATGACAGATACGCAGTATTTT. This sequence joins TRBV7-9 and TRBJ2-3, with D maybe TRBD1 (6 bases). Germline CDR1 and CDR2: SEHNR and FQNEAQ (reference sequence). Trimming pared 5 bases from V and 3 bases from J, leaving 21 bases between. CDR3 length equals 17 residues.